This record concerns one T cell receptor beta chain sequence. The V gene's germline CDR1 is SGHNT and CDR2 YYREEE (reference sequence). The CDR3 is 11 residues long. V was pared by 7 bases and J by 1 base, with 2 bases between. The data stem from a study of hypomethylating agent response in myelodysplastic syndrome. In the study overall: The most frequent mutation was TET2, in 5 of 11 patients.

No T-cell subset sorting was done; bone marrow was analyzed in bulk. This table comes from immunoSEQ multiplex PCR, and its TCRdb copy is limited to in-frame clones, with some not included. The table has around 5,000 clones, 75% to 85% seen once. The V and J genes are TRBV5-4 and TRBJ1-4; unclear D gene. This specimen consisted of bone marrow, obtained before or after starting hypomethylating agent treatment for myelodysplastic syndrome (not recorded which). This TCR was recovered from a human donor with myelodysplastic syndrome. The CDR3 here is CASGTNEKLFF. For the CDR3, the DNA is TGTGCCAGCGGAACTAATGAAAAACTGTTTTTT.